These 22 T cell receptor beta chains came from one sample sequenced in a study of blood T cells in healthy people across ages. A J-beta primer mix and a sample-barcoded 5' primer were used in a second PCR of about 7 to 12 cycles. TCRdb re-called the 5' RACE reads through MiXCR, storing one row per CDR3 protein. The sample holds around 690,000 distinct CDR3 sequences, 58% seen once. The sample comprised blood. These receptors all come from a man in his fifties or sixties in good health.

This chain uses TRBV27 with TRBJ1-2; TRBD1 is a possible D gene (6 bases). The germline gives CDR1 MNHEY, CDR2 SMNVEV (reference sequence). This CDR3 contains 14 residues. V was shortened by 7 bases and J by 7 bases, with 19 bases between the two germline ends. The CDR3 loop is CASTSQGRGSGYTF. The CDR3 nucleotides are TGTGCCAGCACCTCTCAGGGCAGGGGCAGTGGCTACACCTTC.

This clonotype was seen a few times. V is TRBV7-2 and J is TRBJ2-3; D ambiguous. CDR1 and CDR2 (germline): SGHTA, FQGNSA. V lost 3 bases to trimming and J lost 0 bases, with 7 bases between them. The CDR3 has 14 amino acids. Here the CDR3 DNA reads TGTGCCAGCAGCTTTACGACTAGCACAGATACGCAGTATTTT. Translating it yields CASSFTTSTDTQYF.

This clonotype was seen a few times. CDR3 region: CASSYPGRGGNQPQHF. The CDR3 nucleotides read TGTGCCAGCAGTTACCCGGGGAGGGGCGGCAATCAGCCCCAGCATTTT. V is TRBV28 and J is TRBJ1-5; the D gene is possibly TRBD1 (5 bases). Germline V gene sequence: CDR1 MDHEN, CDR2 SYDVKM. The CDR3 length is 16 residues. The ends were cut back, 4 bases at V and 2 bases at J, with 15 bases in the middle.

There are a few counts of this clonotype. The chain combines TRBV2 with TRBJ1-5; D uncertain. Per the germline V gene, CDR1 is SNHLY and CDR2 is FYNNEI. The CDR3 runs 13 residues. The ends were cut back, 7 bases at V and 0 bases at J, with 7 bases in the middle. The CDR3 sequence: CASNGNSNQPQHF. Written as DNA, the CDR3 is TGTGCCAGCAATGGGAATAGCAATCAGCCCCAGCATTTT.

The V and J genes are TRBV2 and TRBJ2-5; no definite D call. Germline V CDR1 and CDR2: SNHLY, FYNNEI. Trimming removed 2 bases at V and 1 base at J, with 11 bases between. The CDR3 covers 15 residues. The CDR3 region has the DNA TGTGCCAGCAGTGAATATGGCCAGACCCAAGAGACCCAGTACTTC. Amino acid sequence: CASSEYGQTQETQYF.

V is TRBV27 and J is TRBJ1-5; perhaps TRBD1 as D (5 bases). V was pared by 2 bases and J by 3 bases, with 11 bases between. Germline CDR1 reads MNHEY; CDR2 reads SMNVEV (reference sequence). The CDR3 spans 15 residues. CDR3 residues: CASSLQGLTNQPQHF. CDR3 bases: TGTGCCAGCAGTTTACAGGGATTAACCAATCAGCCCCAGCATTTT.

The rearrangement joins TRBV4-1 to TRBJ2-3, with a possible D match to TRBD1 (6 bases). With 2 bases removed from V and 4 bases from J, the gap between germline ends came to 7 bases. The CDR3 is 13 amino acids. Germline CDR1 is MGHRA and CDR2 is YSYEKL. In DNA, the CDR3 is TGCGCCAGCAGCCAAACAGGGTCAGATACGCAGTATTTT. Its protein is CASSQTGSDTQYF.

The chain has TRBV7-3 and TRBJ2-1, with 7 bases that match TRBD2. Germline trimming cut 5 bases from V and 6 bases from J; bases unmatched to any gene: 13. Germline values: CDR1 SGHTA, CDR2 FQGTGA. The CDR3 has 16 amino acids. In DNA, the CDR3 is TGTGCCAGCAGCCTACAGCCCGGGGGGACGGGCAATGAGCAGTTCTTC. Translation: CASSLQPGGTGNEQFF.

CDR3 amino acids: CSAKKVGGTPIADTQYF. The DNA for the CDR3 is TGCAGTGCTAAAAAGGTGGGGGGGACACCCATCGCAGATACGCAGTATTTT. V usage is TRBV20-1 and J usage is TRBJ2-3, with a tentative D call TRBD2 (7 bases). The CDR3 is 17 residues long. Germline CDR1 is DFQATT and CDR2 is SNEGSKA (reference sequence). The V and J ends lost 4 bases and 4 bases respectively, with 24 bases between them.

With respect to this clonotype: At one end, the junction sequence differs from germline, possibly due to a read error. V is TRBV6-1 and J is TRBJ1-3; 7 nucleotides align to TRBD1. The CDR3 has 18 residues. Germline V gene lookup returns CDR1 MNHNS and CDR2 SASEGT. In nucleotides, the CDR3 is TGTGCCAGCAGACAGGGGAACCTAAACCTTCTCTCTGGGAACACCATATATTTT. Translated, it gives CASRQGNLNLLSGNTIYF.

This sequence joins TRBV6-2 or TRBV6-3 and TRBJ2-5, with 8 positions matching TRBD2. Losses at the gene ends were 0 bases for V and 3 bases for J; bases not matched to a gene: 9. The germline V gene encodes CDR1 MNHEY and CDR2 SVGEGT. The CDR3 is made up of 17 amino acids. As DNA, the CDR3 is TGTGCCAGCAGTTACTCGATCCCAGCGGGGGTGGAAGAGACCCAGTACTTC. Its translation is CASSYSIPAGVEETQYF.

Here the CDR3 DNA reads TGTGCCATCAGCGAACAGGGGTGGTACGAGCAGTACTTC. Its protein product is CAISEQGWYEQYF. The rearrangement joins TRBV10-3 to TRBJ2-5; 7 bases match TRBD1. The DNA end favors TRBJ2-7, so the J call may be wrong. The V gene's germline CDR1 is ENHRY and CDR2 SYGVKD. This CDR3 spans 13 amino acids.

The chain has TRBV29-1 and TRBJ1-1, with TRBD1 matching 10 bases. Germline CDR1 reads SQVTM; CDR2 reads ANQGSEA. The CDR3 loop spans 15 amino acids. J gave up 0 bases and V 3 bases, and 4 bases lay outside the gene matches. The CDR3 DNA is TGCAGCGTTGAGGGGACAGGGGTCATGAACACTGAAGCTTTCTTT. Its protein product is CSVEGTGVMNTEAFF.

The chain links TRBV4-2 to TRBJ1-2, with TRBD1 matching 9 bases. The CDR3 is 16 amino acids. Germline CDR1 reads LGHNA; CDR2 reads YNFKEQ. Unmatched junction bases numbered 6, after V lost 0 bases and J lost 4 bases. The CDR3 bases are TGTGCCAGCAGCCAAGACCCCGGGACAGGGATCTATGGCTACACCTTC. It encodes CASSQDPGTGIYGYTF.

Written as DNA, the CDR3 is TGCGCCAGCAGCTTGTTGGGCGCCGGCTCTGGAAACACCATATATTTT. This codes for CASSLLGAGSGNTIYF. The chain carries TRBV5-1 and TRBJ1-3, with D hard to call. V was cut by 1 base and J by 0 bases, with 11 bases left in between. The CDR3 totals 16 residues. Germline V gene sequence: CDR1 SGHRS, CDR2 YFSETQ. Full variable domain (remainder filled in from reference TRBV5-1 and TRBJ1-3): KAGVTQTPRYLIKTRGQQVTLSCSPISGHRSVSWYQQTPGQGLQFLFEYFSETQRNKGNFPGRFSGRQFSNSRSEMNVSTLELGDSALYLCASSLLGAGSGNTIYFGEGSWLTVV.

This chain links TRBV5-1 with TRBJ1-2; possibly TRBD1 for D (5 bases). The V end lost 0 bases, the J end lost 4 bases, and 16 bases lay between the germline ends. The CDR3 is made up of 16 amino acids. Germline assignment: CDR1 SGHRS and CDR2 YFSETQ. The CDR3 spells CASSLVGDPSSYGYTF. The CDR3 DNA reads TGCGCCAGCAGCTTGGTGGGGGACCCCTCGAGCTATGGCTACACCTTC.

The genes are TRBV7-2 and TRBJ2-1; 10 bases align to TRBD2. After removal of 5 bases from V and 7 bases from J, the junction contained 17 bases not matched to a gene. CDR3 size: 18 residues. In germline, CDR1 is SGHTA, CDR2 FQGNSA. CDR3 residues: CASSPAAVAGGLGNEQFF. CDR3 nucleotide sequence: TGTGCCAGCAGCCCTGCTGCGGTAGCGGGGGGACTAGGAAATGAGCAGTTCTTC.

CDR3 coding DNA: TGTGCCAGCAGCTTGTATTGGGAGGCAGGGGGCACGGAGACCCAGTACTTC. The encoded protein is CASSLYWEAGGTETQYF. The chain carries TRBV5-6 and TRBJ2-5, with 8 bases fitting TRBD1. V was clipped by 1 base and J by 5 bases; unmatched bases: 13. The CDR3 totals 17 residues. Germline loops: CDR1 SGHDT, CDR2 YYEEEE.

With regard to this clonotype: A much larger clone is a single base away; this may be a read error. This rearrangement joins TRBV7-9 to TRBJ2-7; D uncertain. Germline V lookup: CDR1 SEHNR, CDR2 FQNEAQ (reference sequence). CDR3 size: 12 residues. The CDR3 here is CACSSLSYEQYF. The DNA for the CDR3 is TGTGCCTGCAGCTCCCTCTCCTACGAGCAGTACTTC.

This clonotype showed up many times. CDR3 in DNA: TGCGCCAGCAGACGGACAGGGAACAATGAGCAGTTCTTC. Protein product: CASRRTGNNEQFF. The rearrangement links TRBV4-1 to TRBJ2-1, with 8 bases identical to TRBD1. The CDR3 sequence is 13 residues long. Trimming removed 6 bases from V and 5 bases from J; junction bases left unmatched: 3. The germline V gene has CDR1 MGHRA and CDR2 YSYEKL.

The V call is TRBV20-1, the J call TRBJ2-7, with D unclear. Germline assignment: CDR1 DFQATT and CDR2 SNEGSKA (reference sequence). This CDR3 has 11 residues. Trimming removed 7 bases from V and 2 bases from J, with 9 bases in between. The CDR3 is CSGPVPYEQYF. CDR3 coding DNA: TGCAGTGGCCCGGTGCCCTACGAGCAGTACTTC.

This clonotype was observed a handful of times. This sequence joins TRBV5-1 and TRBJ2-5; tentatively, D is TRBD2 (6 bases). The germline CDR1 and CDR2 sequences are SGHRS and YFSETQ. The CDR3 has 13 residues. Between the trimmed V and J ends, which lost 5 bases and 1 base, there was a span of 9 bases. CDR3 residues: CASRVGLQETQYF. CDR3 bases: TGCGCCAGCAGAGTGGGACTCCAAGAGACCCAGTACTTC.